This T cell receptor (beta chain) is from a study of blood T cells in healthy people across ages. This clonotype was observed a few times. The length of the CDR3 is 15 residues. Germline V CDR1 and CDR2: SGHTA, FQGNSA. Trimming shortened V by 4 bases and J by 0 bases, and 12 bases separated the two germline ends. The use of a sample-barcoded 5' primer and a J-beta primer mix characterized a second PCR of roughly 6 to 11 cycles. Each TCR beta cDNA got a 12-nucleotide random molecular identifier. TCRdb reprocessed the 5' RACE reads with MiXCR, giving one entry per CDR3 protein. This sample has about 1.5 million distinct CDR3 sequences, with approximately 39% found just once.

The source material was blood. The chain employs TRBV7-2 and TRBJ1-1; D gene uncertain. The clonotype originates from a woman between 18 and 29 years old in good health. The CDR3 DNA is TGTGCCAGCAGCTCTGGCGGTGGAGTGAACACTGAAGCTTTCTTT. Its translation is CASSSGGGVNTEAFF.